Following are 28 T cell receptor beta chains from one sample sequenced in a study of T cell responses to AZD1222 COVID-19 vaccine. TCRdb's copy holds only in-frame clones and misses some; the assay was immunoSEQ multiplex PCR. The repertoire holds some 200,000 clones, with more than 85% as singletons. The sequencing here drew on peripheral blood, taken 28 days after the second AZD1222 dose. The receptors derive from an adult who received the AZD1222 COVID-19 vaccine.

CDR3 protein: CASSLARGEQYF. As DNA, the CDR3 is TGTGCCAGCAGCTTAGCGCGGGGCGAGCAGTACTTC. This rearrangement joins TRBV7-9 to TRBJ2-7; possible D gene TRBD2, 6 bases. CDR1 SEHNR and CDR2 FQNEAQ come from the germline V gene (reference sequence). The CDR3 has 12 residues. V was shortened by 0 bases and J by 6 bases, with 6 bases between the two germline ends. The full variable domain, its missing parts supplied by reference TRBV7-9 and TRBJ2-7, is DTGVSQNPRHKITKRGQNVTFRCDPISEHNRLYWYRQTLGQGPEFLTYFQNEAQLEKSRLLSDRFSAERPKGSFSTLEIQRTEQGDSAMYLCASSLARGEQYFGPGTRLTVT.

In DNA form, the CDR3 reads TGTGCCAGCAGTGCAGGGATGGCCAGCTCTGGGGCCAACGTCCTGACTTTC. Protein: CASSAGMASSGANVLTF. The chain carries TRBV6-1 and TRBJ2-6; possible D gene TRBD1, 5 bases. The V and J ends lost 4 bases and 0 bases respectively, with 13 bases between them. From germline, CDR1 is MNHNS and CDR2 SASEGT. This CDR3 is 17 amino acids long.

The genes are TRBV5-1 and TRBJ2-3, with D possibly matching TRBD1 (5 bases). The ends were cut back, 4 bases at V and 6 bases at J, with 15 bases in the middle. Looked up from germline, CDR1 is SGHRS and CDR2 is YFSETQ. CDR3 size: 14 residues. The CDR3 region is CASSDHRAGDTQYF. The DNA for the CDR3 is TGCGCCAGCAGCGACCATAGGGCAGGGGATACGCAGTATTTT.

V usage is TRBV1 and J usage is TRBJ2-7; the D call in the table, TRBD2, was not verified against the DNA. TRBV1 is labeled a pseudogene. The length of the CDR3 is 15 residues. DNA for the CDR3: TGCACCAGCAGCCGGCCCCAGCGGGAGAGGTACGAGCAGTACTTC. Amino acids: CTSSRPQRERYEQYF.

The V gene is TRBV12-3 or TRBV12-4, the J gene TRBJ1-1; 8 nucleotides match TRBD1. The CDR3 length is 12 residues. V shed 6 bases and J 11 bases; nucleotides not matched to a gene: 8. The CDR3 DNA follows: TGTGCCAGCAGAAGTCTCCAGGGGGCGGCTTTCTTT. It encodes CASRSLQGAAFF.

This chain joins TRBV19 and TRBJ1-2, with 7 bases matching TRBD1. The CDR3 loop spans 15 amino acids. Germline CDR1 is LNHDA and CDR2 is SQIVND (reference sequence). V lost 4 bases to trimming and J lost 4 bases; unmatched junction nucleotides: 9. CDR3 in amino acids: CASSTLGQAGYGYTF. Written as DNA, the CDR3 is TGTGCCAGTAGTACCCTTGGACAGGCTGGCTATGGCTACACCTTC.

The rearrangement links TRBV27 to TRBJ2-3; D ambiguous. The CDR3 has 15 residues. The germline gives CDR1 MNHEY, CDR2 SMNVEV (reference sequence). Between the trimmed V and J ends, which lost 6 bases and 3 bases, there was a span of 16 bases. The CDR3 region has the DNA TGTGCCAGCAGCTTAGCCCTCCACCGAACAGATACGCAGTATTTT. Protein sequence: CASSLALHRTDTQYF.

The J gene is TRBJ2-3, the V gene TRBV7-3; 8 bases map to TRBD2. J lost 3 bases, V lost 5 bases, and 4 bases had no gene match. The germline V gene encodes CDR1 SGHTA and CDR2 FQGTGA. This CDR3 contains 14 residues. The CDR3 DNA sequence: TGTGCCAGCAGCACGGTAGCGGGGACAGATACGCAGTATTTT. Translation gives CASSTVAGTDTQYF.

This chain links TRBV14 with TRBJ1-1; D ambiguous. V lost 0 bases, J lost 0 bases, and 8 bases lay in between. The germline V gene encodes CDR1 SGHDN and CDR2 FVKESK. The CDR3 spans 15 residues. Here the CDR3 reads CASSQDQMMNTEAFF. For the CDR3, the DNA is TGTGCCAGCAGCCAAGACCAGATGATGAACACTGAAGCTTTCTTT.

The chain couples TRBV6-1 to TRBJ1-2; D is perhaps TRBD1 (6 bases). Germline assignment: CDR1 MNHNS and CDR2 SASEGT. With 1 base removed from V and 2 bases from J, the gap between germline ends came to 11 bases. The CDR3 loop spans 15 amino acids. CDR3 nucleotide sequence: TGTGCCAGCAGTGAAGTCACAGGGCAGAACTATGGCTACACCTTC. It codes for CASSEVTGQNYGYTF.

This chain uses TRBV10-2 with TRBJ1-1; tentative D call: TRBD1 (6 bases). V was shortened by 2 bases and J by 6 bases, with 19 bases between the two germline ends. CDR1 and CDR2 from the germline V gene are WSHSY and SAAADI. The CDR3 has 16 residues. CDR3 in DNA: TGCGCCAGCAGTGAGGGTGTGGGGGCTTGGGTCCCTGAAGCTTTCTTT. Its translation is CASSEGVGAWVPEAFF.

This clone was recorded only once. The rearrangement links TRBV14 to TRBJ2-5, with TRBD2 identical over 14 bases. CDR3 length: 18 amino acids. Germline CDR1 SGHDN, CDR2 FVKESK. With V trimmed by 0 bases and J by 5 bases, 8 bases remained unmatched. In DNA form, the CDR3 reads TGTGCCAGCAGCCAAGAGACTAGCGGGGGGGCGGAGGCGGAGACCCAGTACTTC. Its translation is CASSQETSGGAEAETQYF.

This sequence joins TRBV6-5 and TRBJ1-1; unclear D gene. V was shortened by 7 bases and J by 4 bases, with 13 bases between the two germline ends. The CDR3 is made up of 13 amino acids. Germline loops: CDR1 MNHEY, CDR2 SVGAGI. CDR3 DNA: TGTGCCAGCACCCAGCGGGGAGTCACTGAAGCTTTCTTT. This sequence encodes CASTQRGVTEAFF.

CDR3 region: CASSSDLGIAGYNEQFF. In nucleotides, the CDR3 is TGCGCCAGCAGTTCTGACCTTGGGATAGCGGGCTACAATGAGCAGTTCTTC. The chain recombines TRBV5-1 with TRBJ2-1; 7 bases match TRBD2. V was clipped by 5 bases and J by 3 bases; unmatched bases: 14. This CDR3 is built from 17 residues. CDR1 SGHRS and CDR2 YFSETQ come from the germline V gene.

The V call is TRBV2, the J call TRBJ2-7, with 9 bases fitting TRBD2. The V and J ends lost 7 bases and 6 bases, in that order; junction bases with no gene match: 13. The CDR3 totals 15 residues. Germline V gives CDR1 SNHLY, CDR2 FYNNEI. DNA for the CDR3: TGTGCCAGCAACCGAGGGTTAGCGGGAGAGGGCGAGCAGTACTTC. Its translation is CASNRGLAGEGEQYF.

The rearrangement joins TRBV7-3 to TRBJ2-6; 14 nucleotides match TRBD2. CDR3 size: 21 residues. The germline V gene encodes CDR1 SGHTA and CDR2 FQGTGA. V lost 2 bases and J lost 2; bases outside the gene matches: 11. CDR3 loop: CASSLPLRPGLAGAGANVLTF. In nucleotides, the CDR3 is TGTGCCAGCAGCTTACCCCTGCGACCGGGACTAGCGGGAGCTGGGGCCAACGTCCTGACTTTC. Looking up the rest from reference TRBV7-3 and TRBJ2-6 gives the full variable domain: GAGVSQTPSNKVTEKGKYVELRCDPISGHTALYWYRQSLGQGPEFLIYFQGTGAADDSGLPNDRFFAVRPEGSVSTLKIQRTERGDSAVYLCASSLPLRPGLAGAGANVLTFGAGSRLTVL.

V usage is TRBV7-3 and J usage is TRBJ2-3, with 7 bases identical to TRBD2. V shed 5 bases and J 4 bases; nucleotides not matched to a gene: 9. CDR1 SGHTA and CDR2 FQGTGA come from the germline V gene. The CDR3 totals 15 residues. The CDR3 DNA follows: TGTGCCAGCAGCCGGACTAGTGGGGTTGCAGATACGCAGTATTTT. It yields the protein CASSRTSGVADTQYF.

This clone appeared once. The gene calls are TRBV7-9 and TRBJ1-1; D ambiguous. Trimming cost V 8 bases and J 0 bases, with 10 bases left between them. The germline CDR1 and CDR2 sequences are SEHNR and FQNEAQ (reference sequence). The CDR3 spans 13 residues. The CDR3 DNA reads TGTGCCAGCGCGAGACTCATGAACACTGAAGCTTTCTTT. Residues: CASARLMNTEAFF.

The gene calls are TRBV5-1 and TRBJ2-2; weak D call: TRBD2 (5 bases). The CDR3 contains 15 residues. V lost 2 bases and J lost 0, with 8 bases in between. CDR1 is SGHRS and CDR2 is YFSETQ in the germline V gene. Here the CDR3 reads CASSFDYPNTGELFF. The DNA for the CDR3 is TGCGCCAGCAGCTTCGACTATCCGAACACCGGGGAGCTGTTTTTT.

V is TRBV5-1 and J is TRBJ1-1; 10 bases map to TRBD1. J was trimmed by 0 bases and V by 4 bases; bases with no gene match: 9. Germline CDR1 is SGHRS and CDR2 is YFSETQ. This CDR3 has 17 amino acids. The CDR3: CASSHHRDRGLNTEAFF. CDR3 in DNA: TGCGCCAGCAGCCACCACCGGGACAGGGGTTTGAACACTGAAGCTTTCTTT.

There are a few counts of this clone. J is TRBJ2-3 and V is TRBV20-1; D uncertain. Trimming shortened V by 3 bases and J by 4 bases, and 11 bases separated the two germline ends. This CDR3 contains 13 residues. Germline CDR1 and CDR2: DFQATT and SNEGSKA (reference sequence). The CDR3 sequence: CSASWWGSDTQYF. CDR3 in DNA: TGCAGTGCTAGTTGGTGGGGTTCAGATACGCAGTATTTT.

The rearrangement links TRBV5-8 to TRBJ1-5, with 9 positions matching TRBD1. V dropped 4 bases and J dropped 0; count of bases not matched to a gene: 5. This CDR3 region has 16 residues. Germline CDR1 and CDR2: SGHTS and YDEGEE. CDR3 sequence reads: CASSPGTGNSNQPQHF. CDR3 coding DNA: TGTGCCAGCAGCCCAGGGACAGGGAATAGCAATCAGCCCCAGCATTTT.

The rearrangement links TRBV11-2 to TRBJ2-2, with 9 bases lining up with TRBD2. CDR1 is SGHAT and CDR2 is FQNNGV in the germline V gene. V dropped 5 bases and J dropped 1; count of bases not matched to a gene: 2. The CDR3 has 15 amino acids. Here the CDR3 DNA reads TGTGCCAGCAGCCTACTAGCGGGGAACACCGGGGAGCTGTTTTTT. As protein: CASSLLAGNTGELFF.

The chain is built from TRBV27 and TRBJ1-2; weak D call: TRBD1 (5 bases). Trimming cost V 5 bases and J 9 bases, with 16 bases left between them. The CDR3 extends over 13 amino acids. Per the germline V gene, CDR1 is MNHEY and CDR2 is SMNVEV (reference sequence). The CDR3 DNA sequence: TGTGCCAGCAGTCGCCAAATGGGGGGGAGCTACACCTTC. Encoded protein: CASSRQMGGSYTF.

The chain is built from TRBV18 and TRBJ1-6, with a weak D call TRBD1 (6 bases). Looked up from germline, CDR1 is KGHSH and CDR2 is LQKENI. This CDR3 spans 16 amino acids. Trimming removed 6 bases from V and 3 bases from J, with 15 bases in between. The CDR3 loop is CASSSTGADYNSPLHF. CDR3 coding DNA: TGTGCCAGCTCTTCGACAGGAGCAGACTATAATTCACCCCTCCACTTT.

The chain carries TRBV7-3 and TRBJ1-1; maybe TRBD1 (5 bases). The germline gives CDR1 SGHTA, CDR2 FQGTGA. V gave up 5 bases and J gave up 6 bases, with 13 bases separating them. CDR3 length: 13 residues. CDR3 protein: CASSPQGSAEAFF. The CDR3 DNA is TGTGCCAGCAGCCCTCAGGGTTCCGCTGAAGCTTTCTTT.

J is TRBJ1-2 and V is TRBV7-3; D is possibly TRBD1 (6 bases). This CDR3 has 15 residues. V lost 0 bases and J 3 bases, leaving 11 bases between the germline ends. The V gene's germline CDR1 is SGHTA and CDR2 FQGTGA. The CDR3 bases are TGTGCCAGCAGCTTAACGCCCTCAGGGGACTATGGCTACACCTTC. It translates to CASSLTPSGDYGYTF.

The J gene is TRBJ1-2, the V gene TRBV13; the D is unclear. The germline V gene encodes CDR1 PRHDT and CDR2 FYEKMQ (reference sequence). Trimming pared 4 bases from V and 4 bases from J, leaving 22 bases between. This CDR3 region has 17 residues. The CDR3 region is CASSSRERARGGYGYTF. DNA for the CDR3: TGTGCCAGCAGCTCTAGAGAGAGGGCGCGCGGAGGCTATGGCTACACCTTC.